This entry describes one TCR beta chain. What it recognizes is unknown. These data originate in a study of T cell responses to AZD1222 COVID-19 vaccine. Regarding the study as a whole: Reportedly, nearly half of unique spike TCRs recognized epitopes outside B.1.351/B.1.1.7 mutations. Spike-wide coverage was observed for vaccine-associated CD4 TCRs, with dominant responses at 160-218 and 743-854. It should be noted that donors were predominantly white British and more often female, and clonal diversity was possibly underestimated. Only a handful of AZD1222 recipients, five to seven in all, had baseline seropositivity.

Libraries were prepared by immunoSEQ multiplex PCR; TCRdb keeps only in-frame clonotypes and omits some of them. The sample gives about 150,000 clones, about nine tenths of which show up once; around 3.4% is in the top ten. Here the sequenced sample was peripheral blood, taken on day 0 of MenACWY control vaccination. The TCR sequence derives from an adult in good health.

CDR3 nucleotide sequence: TGTGCCAGCAGCCCGGACAGGGGGTGGTACGAGCAGTACTTC. This codes for CASSPDRGWYEQYF. This chain joins TRBV9 and TRBJ2-7; TRBD1 agrees at 10 bases. Germline CDR1 and CDR2: SGDLS and YYNGEE. The CDR3 spans 14 residues. With V trimmed by 4 bases and J by 4 bases, 5 bases remained unmatched.